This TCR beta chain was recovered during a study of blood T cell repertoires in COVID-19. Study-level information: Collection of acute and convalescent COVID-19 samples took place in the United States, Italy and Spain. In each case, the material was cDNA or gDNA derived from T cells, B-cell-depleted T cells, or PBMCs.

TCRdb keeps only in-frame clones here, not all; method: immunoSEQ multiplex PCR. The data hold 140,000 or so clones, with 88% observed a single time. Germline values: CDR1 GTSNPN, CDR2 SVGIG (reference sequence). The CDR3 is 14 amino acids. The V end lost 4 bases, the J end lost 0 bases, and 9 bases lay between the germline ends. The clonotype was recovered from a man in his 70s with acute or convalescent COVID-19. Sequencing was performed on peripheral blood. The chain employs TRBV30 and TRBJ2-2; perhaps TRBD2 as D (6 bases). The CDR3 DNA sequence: TGTGCCTGGACTGGGACTTCGAACACCGGGGAGCTGTTTTTT. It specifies CAWTGTSNTGELFF. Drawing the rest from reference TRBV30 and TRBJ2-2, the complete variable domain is SQTIHQWPATLVQPVGSPLSLECTVEGTSNPNLYWYRQAAGRGLQLLFYSVGIGQISSEVPQNLSASRPQDRQFILSSKKLLLSDSGFYLCAWTGTSNTGELFFGEGSRLTVL.